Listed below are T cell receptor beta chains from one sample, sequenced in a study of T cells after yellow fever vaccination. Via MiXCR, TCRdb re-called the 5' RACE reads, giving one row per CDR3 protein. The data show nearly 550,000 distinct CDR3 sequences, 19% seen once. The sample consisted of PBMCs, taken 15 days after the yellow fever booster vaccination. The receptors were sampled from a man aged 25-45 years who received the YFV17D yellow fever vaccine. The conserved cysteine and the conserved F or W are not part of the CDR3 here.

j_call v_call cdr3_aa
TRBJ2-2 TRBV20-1 SASGQSTGELF
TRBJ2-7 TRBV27 ASRRGGASGYSYEQY
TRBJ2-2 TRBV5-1 ASSSVLSAGSGELF
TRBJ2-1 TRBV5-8 ASHAGAGGPYNEQF
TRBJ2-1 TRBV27 ASSLSEVGRQF
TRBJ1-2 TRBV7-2 ASSSSTGVVNYGYT
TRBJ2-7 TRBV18 ASSPSGAPYEQY
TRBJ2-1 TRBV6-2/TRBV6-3 ASSYSEGLGDEQF
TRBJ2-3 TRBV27 ASSFSPAGVTSADTQY
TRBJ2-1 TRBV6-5 ASSYSIGDEQF
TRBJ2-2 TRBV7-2 ASSTRGRSNTGELF
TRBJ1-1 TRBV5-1 ASSPAGPNTEAF
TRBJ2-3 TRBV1 TSSQGWTDTQY
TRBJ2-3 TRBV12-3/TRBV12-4 ASSSGISDTQY
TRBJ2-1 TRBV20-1 SARVGGSSYNEQF
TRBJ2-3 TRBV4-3 ASSQQLQDFSDTQY
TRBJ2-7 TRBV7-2 ASSVGRAGEQY
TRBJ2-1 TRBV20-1 TARGTSGIRGEQF
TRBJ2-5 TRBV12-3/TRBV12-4 ASSPSHRTQY
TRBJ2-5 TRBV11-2 ASSYGLVGRETQY
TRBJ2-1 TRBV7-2 ASSLGGGSNEQF
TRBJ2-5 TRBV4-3 ASSQVLAGAQETQY
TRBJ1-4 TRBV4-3 ASSQVVGNEKLF
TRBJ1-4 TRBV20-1 SARTLGAVDEKLF
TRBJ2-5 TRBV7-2 ASSRGSRVLD
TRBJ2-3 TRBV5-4 ASRSGMSGRIADTQY
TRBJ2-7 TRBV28 ASSSVQGSYEQY
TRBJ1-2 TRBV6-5 ASSYGGAGGYT
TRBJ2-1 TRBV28 ASSTQGSEDNEQF
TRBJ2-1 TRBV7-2 ASSFITSYNEQF
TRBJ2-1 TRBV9 ASSLRLAGVDEQF